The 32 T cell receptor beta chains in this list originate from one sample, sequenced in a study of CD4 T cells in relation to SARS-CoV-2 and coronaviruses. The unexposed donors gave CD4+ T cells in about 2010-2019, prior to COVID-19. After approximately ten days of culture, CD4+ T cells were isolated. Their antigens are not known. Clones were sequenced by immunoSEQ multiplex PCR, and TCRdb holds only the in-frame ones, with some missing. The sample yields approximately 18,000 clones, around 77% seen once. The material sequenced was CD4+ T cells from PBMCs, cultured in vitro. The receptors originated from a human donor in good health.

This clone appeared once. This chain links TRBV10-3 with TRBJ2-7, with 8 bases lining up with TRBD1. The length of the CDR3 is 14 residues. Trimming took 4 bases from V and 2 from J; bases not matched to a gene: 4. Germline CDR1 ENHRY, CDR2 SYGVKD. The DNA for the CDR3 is TGTGCCATCAGTGTCGGACAGGGAACCTACGAGCAGTACTTC. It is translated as CAISVGQGTYEQYF.

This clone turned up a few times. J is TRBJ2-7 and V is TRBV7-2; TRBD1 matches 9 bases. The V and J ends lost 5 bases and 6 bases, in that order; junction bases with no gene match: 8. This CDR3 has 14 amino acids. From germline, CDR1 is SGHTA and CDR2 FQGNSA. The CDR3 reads CASSQDRGRREQYF. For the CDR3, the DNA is TGTGCCAGCAGCCAGGACAGGGGAAGGCGCGAGCAGTACTTC. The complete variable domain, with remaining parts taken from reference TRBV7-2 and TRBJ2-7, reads GAGVSQSPSNKVTEKGKDVELRCDPISGHTALYWYRQSLGQGLEFLIYFQGNSAPDKSGLPSDRFSAERTGGSVSTLTIQRTQQEDSAVYLCASSQDRGRREQYFGPGTRLTVT.

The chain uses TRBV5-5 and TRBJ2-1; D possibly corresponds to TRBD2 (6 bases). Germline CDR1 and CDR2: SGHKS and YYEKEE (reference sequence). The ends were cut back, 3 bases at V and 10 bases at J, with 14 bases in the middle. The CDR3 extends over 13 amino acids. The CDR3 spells CASSWTGDREQFF. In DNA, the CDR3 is TGTGCCAGCAGCTGGACGGGAGACCGAGAGCAGTTCTTC.

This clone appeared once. This chain's CDR3 is CASSDRSPRETQYF. CDR3 DNA sequence: TGTGCCAGCAGTGATCGGTCACCCCGGGAGACCCAGTACTTC. The rearrangement links TRBV2 to TRBJ2-5; the D is unclear. The V end was cut by 3 bases, the J end by 5 bases, with 13 bases between. In germline, CDR1 is SNHLY, CDR2 FYNNEI. The CDR3 contains 14 residues.

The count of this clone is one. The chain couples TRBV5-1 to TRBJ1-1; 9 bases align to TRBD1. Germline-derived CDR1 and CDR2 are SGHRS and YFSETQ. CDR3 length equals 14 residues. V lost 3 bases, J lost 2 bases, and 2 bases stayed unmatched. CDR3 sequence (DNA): TGCGCCAGCAGCTCGGGACAGGGCAACACTGAAGCTTTCTTT. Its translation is CASSSGQGNTEAFF.

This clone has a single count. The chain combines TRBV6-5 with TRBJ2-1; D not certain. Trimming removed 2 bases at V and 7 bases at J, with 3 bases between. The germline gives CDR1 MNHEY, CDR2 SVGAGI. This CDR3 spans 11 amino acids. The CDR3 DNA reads TGTGCCAGCAGTTACGGGAATGAGCAGTTCTTC. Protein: CASSYGNEQFF.

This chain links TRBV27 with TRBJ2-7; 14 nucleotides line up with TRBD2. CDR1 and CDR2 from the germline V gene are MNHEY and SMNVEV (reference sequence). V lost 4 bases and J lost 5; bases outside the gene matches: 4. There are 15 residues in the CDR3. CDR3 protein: CASSSPGLAGDEQYF. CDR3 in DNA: TGTGCCAGCAGTTCCCCGGGACTAGCGGGAGACGAGCAGTACTTC.

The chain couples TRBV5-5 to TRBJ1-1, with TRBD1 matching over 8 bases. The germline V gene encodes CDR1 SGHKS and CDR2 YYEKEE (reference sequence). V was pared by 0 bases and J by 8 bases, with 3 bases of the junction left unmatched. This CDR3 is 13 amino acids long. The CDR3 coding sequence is TGTGCCAGCAGCTTGGTCCGGACAGGGGAAGCTTTCTTT. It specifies CASSLVRTGEAFF.

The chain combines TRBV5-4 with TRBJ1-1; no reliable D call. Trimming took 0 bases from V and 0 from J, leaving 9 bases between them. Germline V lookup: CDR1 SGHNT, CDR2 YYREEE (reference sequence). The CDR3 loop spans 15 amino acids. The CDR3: CASSLELAVNTEAFF. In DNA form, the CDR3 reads TGTGCCAGCAGCTTGGAATTGGCGGTGAACACTGAAGCTTTCTTT. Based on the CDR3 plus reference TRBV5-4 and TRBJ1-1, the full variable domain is ETGVTQSPTHLIKTRGQQVTLRCSSQSGHNTVSWYQQALGQGPQFIFQYYREEENGRGNFPPRFSGLQFPNYSSELNVNALELDDSALYLCASSLELAVNTEAFFGQGTRLTVV.

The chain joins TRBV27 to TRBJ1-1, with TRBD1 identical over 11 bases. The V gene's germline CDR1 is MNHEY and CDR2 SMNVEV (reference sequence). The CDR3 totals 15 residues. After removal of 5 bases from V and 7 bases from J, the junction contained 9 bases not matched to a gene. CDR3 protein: CASSPRTGGVGEAFF. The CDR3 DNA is TGTGCCAGCAGTCCTAGGACAGGGGGCGTTGGTGAAGCTTTCTTT.

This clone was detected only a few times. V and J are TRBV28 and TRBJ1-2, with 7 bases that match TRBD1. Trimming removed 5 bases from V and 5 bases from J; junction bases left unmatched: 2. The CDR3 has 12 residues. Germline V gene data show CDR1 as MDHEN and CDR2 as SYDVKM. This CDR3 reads CASSGTAYGYTF. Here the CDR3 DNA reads TGTGCCAGCAGTGGGACAGCTTATGGCTACACCTTC.

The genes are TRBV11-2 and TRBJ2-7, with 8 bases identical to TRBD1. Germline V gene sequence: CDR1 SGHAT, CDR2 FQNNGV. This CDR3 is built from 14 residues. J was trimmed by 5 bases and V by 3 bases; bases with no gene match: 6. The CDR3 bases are TGTGCCAGCAGCTTCGACAGGGGCGGCCACGAGCAGTACTTC. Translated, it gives CASSFDRGGHEQYF.

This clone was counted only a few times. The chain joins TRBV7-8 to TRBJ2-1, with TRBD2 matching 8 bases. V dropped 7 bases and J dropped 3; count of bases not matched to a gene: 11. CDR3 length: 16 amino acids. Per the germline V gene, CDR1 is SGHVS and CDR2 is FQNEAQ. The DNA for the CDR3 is TGTGCCAGCACCGAGGGGGGCGGGAGGTTCTACAATGAGCAGTTCTTC. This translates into CASTEGGGRFYNEQFF.

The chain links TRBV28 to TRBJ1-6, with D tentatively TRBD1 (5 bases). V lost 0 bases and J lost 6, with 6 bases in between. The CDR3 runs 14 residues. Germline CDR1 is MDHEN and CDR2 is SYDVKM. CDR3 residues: CASSLWQGNSPLHF. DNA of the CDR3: TGTGCCAGCAGTTTATGGCAGGGTAATTCACCCCTCCACTTT.

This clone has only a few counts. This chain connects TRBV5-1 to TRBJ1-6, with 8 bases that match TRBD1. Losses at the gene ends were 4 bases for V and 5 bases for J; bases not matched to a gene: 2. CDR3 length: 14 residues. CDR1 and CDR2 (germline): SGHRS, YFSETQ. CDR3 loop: CASSTGGNNSPLHF. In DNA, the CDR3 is TGCGCCAGCAGCACAGGGGGAAATAATTCACCCCTCCACTTT.

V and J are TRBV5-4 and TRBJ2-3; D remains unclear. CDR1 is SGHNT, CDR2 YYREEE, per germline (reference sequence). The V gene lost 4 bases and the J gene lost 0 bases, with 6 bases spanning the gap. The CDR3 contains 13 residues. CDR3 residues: CASSVTSTDTQYF. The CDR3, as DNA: TGTGCCAGCAGCGTTACTAGCACAGATACGCAGTATTTT.

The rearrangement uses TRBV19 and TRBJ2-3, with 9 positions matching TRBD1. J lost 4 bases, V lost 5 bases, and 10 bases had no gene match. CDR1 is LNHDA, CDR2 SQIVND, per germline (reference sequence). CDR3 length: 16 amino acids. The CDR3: CASSVGQGRDSDTQYF. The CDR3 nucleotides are TGTGCCAGTAGTGTAGGACAGGGGCGAGATTCAGATACGCAGTATTTT.

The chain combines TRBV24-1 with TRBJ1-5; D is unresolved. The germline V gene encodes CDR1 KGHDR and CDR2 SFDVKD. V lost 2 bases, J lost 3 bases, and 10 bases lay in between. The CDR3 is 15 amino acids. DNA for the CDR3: TGTGCCACCAGTGATTCCCTAGCCTACAATCAGCCCCAGCATTTT. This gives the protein CATSDSLAYNQPQHF.

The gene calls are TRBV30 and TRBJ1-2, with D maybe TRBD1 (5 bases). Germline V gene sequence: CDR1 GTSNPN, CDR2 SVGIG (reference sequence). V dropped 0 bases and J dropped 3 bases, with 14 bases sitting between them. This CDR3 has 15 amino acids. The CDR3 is CAWSVTPGRDYGYTF. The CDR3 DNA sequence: TGTGCCTGGAGTGTAACTCCAGGGCGAGACTATGGCTACACCTTC.

The CDR3 is CASSVAPGHPGREYF. CDR3 DNA: TGTGCCAGCAGCGTAGCTCCGGGACACCCAGGCCGAGAGTATTTT. The chain combines TRBV9 with TRBJ2-3; D perhaps matches TRBD1 (6 bases). This CDR3 comprises 15 residues. The V end was cut by 0 bases, the J end by 13 bases, with 21 bases between. The germline V gene has CDR1 SGDLS and CDR2 YYNGEE.

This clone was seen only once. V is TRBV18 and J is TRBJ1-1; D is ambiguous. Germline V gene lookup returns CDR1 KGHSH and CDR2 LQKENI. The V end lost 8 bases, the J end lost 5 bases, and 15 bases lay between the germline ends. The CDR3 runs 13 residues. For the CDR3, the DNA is TGTGCCAGCCAGATATCAGGCAGAACTGAAGCTTTCTTT. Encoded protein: CASQISGRTEAFF. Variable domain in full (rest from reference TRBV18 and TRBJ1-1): NAGVMQNPRHLVRRRGQEARLRCSPMKGHSHVYWYRQLPEEGLKFMVYLQKENIIDESGMPKERFSAEFPKEGPSILRIQQVVRGDSAAYFCASQISGRTEAFFGQGTRLTVV.

CDR3 nucleotide sequence: TGCGCCAGCAGCCAAGGCGGGAGTTTATACAATGAGCAGTTCTTC. Protein product: CASSQGGSLYNEQFF. The chain carries TRBV4-1 and TRBJ2-1, with 7 positions matching TRBD2. Trimming removed 1 base from V and 4 bases from J; junction bases left unmatched: 4. This CDR3 spans 15 amino acids. The germline V gene has CDR1 MGHRA and CDR2 YSYEKL.

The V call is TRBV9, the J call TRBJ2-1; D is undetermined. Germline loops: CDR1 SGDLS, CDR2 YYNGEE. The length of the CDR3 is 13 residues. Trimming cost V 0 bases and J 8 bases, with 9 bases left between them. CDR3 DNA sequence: TGTGCCAGCAGCGTAGACCTATCCCATGAGCAGTTCTTC. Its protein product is CASSVDLSHEQFF.

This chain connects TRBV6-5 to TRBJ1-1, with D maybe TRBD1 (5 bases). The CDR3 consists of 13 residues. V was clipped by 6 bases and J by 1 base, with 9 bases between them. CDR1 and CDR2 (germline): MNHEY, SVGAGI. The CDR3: CASSRDGNTEAFF. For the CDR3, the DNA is TGTGCCAGCAGCCGGGACGGGAACACTGAAGCTTTCTTT.

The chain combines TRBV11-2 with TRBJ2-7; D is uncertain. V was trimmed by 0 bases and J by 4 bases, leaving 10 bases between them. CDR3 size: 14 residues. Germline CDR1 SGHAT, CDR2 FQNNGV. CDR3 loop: CASSLEVHVYEQYF. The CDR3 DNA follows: TGTGCCAGCAGCTTAGAGGTCCACGTTTACGAGCAGTACTTC.

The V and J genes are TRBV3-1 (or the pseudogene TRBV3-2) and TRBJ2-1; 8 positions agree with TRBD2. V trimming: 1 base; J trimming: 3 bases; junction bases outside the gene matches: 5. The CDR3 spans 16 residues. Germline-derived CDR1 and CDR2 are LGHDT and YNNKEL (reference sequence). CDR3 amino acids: CASSQGGTRFYNEQFF. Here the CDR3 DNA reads TGTGCCAGCAGCCAAGGTGGGACTAGGTTCTACAATGAGCAGTTCTTC.

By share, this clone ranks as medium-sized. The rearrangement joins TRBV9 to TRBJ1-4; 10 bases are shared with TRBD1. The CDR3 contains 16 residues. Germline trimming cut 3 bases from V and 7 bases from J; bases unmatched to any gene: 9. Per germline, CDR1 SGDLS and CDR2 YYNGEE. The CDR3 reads CASSAMLDRGREKLFF. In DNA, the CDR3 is TGTGCCAGCAGCGCAATGCTCGACAGGGGGCGTGAAAAACTGTTTTTT.

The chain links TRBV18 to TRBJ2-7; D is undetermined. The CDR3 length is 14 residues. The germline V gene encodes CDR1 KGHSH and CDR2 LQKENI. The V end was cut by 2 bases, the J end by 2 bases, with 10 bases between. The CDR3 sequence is CASSPKSHTYEQYF. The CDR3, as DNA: TGTGCCAGCTCACCAAAGTCGCATACCTACGAGCAGTACTTC.

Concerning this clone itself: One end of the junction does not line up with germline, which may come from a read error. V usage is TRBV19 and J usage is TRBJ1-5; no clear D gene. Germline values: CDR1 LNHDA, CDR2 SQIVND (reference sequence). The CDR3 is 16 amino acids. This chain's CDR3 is CAGSMFRGSGNQPQHF. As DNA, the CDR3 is TGTGCCGGTAGTATGTTCCGGGGATCCGGCAATCAGCCCCAGCATTTT.

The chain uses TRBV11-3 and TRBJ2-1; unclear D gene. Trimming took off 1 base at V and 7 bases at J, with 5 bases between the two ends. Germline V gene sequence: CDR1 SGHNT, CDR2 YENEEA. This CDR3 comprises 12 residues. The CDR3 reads CASSLVQNEQFF. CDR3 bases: TGTGCCAGCAGCTTAGTCCAGAATGAGCAGTTCTTC.

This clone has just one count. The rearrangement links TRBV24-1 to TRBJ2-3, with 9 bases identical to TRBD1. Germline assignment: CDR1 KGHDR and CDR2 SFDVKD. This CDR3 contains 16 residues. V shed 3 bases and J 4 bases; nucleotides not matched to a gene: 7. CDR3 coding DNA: TGTGCCACCAGTGATCCCGGGGGACAGGGAGCAGATACGCAGTATTTT. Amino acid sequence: CATSDPGGQGADTQYF.

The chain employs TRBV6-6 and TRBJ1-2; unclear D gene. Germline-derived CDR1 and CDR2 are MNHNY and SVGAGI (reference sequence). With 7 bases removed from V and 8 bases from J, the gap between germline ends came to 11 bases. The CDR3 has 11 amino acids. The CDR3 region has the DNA TGTGCCAGCACTGGGCTCGGGGGCTACACCTTC. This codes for CASTGLGGYTF.